This T cell receptor beta chain was sequenced during a study of regulatory T cells in long-lasting Graves disease. V lost 4 bases, J lost 4 bases, and 26 bases lay in between. The CDR3 length is 19 residues. The germline gives CDR1 SGHVS, CDR2 FQNEAQ. To make TCR beta libraries, researchers used iRepertoire HTBI primers and Arm-PCR of CDR3 regions. MiXCR was run by TCRdb on the multiplex PCR reads, yielding one entry per CDR3 protein. There are 200,000 to 250,000 distinct CDR3 sequences in the sample; approximately 18% occur only once, and approximately 12% lies in the top ten. This clonotype was recorded many times. The time point: newly diagnosed GD, antithyroid drugs for less than 3 months. PBMC RNA served as the TCR library source. These data also formed part of another study, on T cells in Graves' hyperthyroidism and ophthalmopathy.

This sequence was found in a woman aged 25-40 years with Graves disease. V and J are TRBV7-8 and TRBJ1-3, with a weak D call TRBD1 (5 bases). The specimen comprised peripheral blood mononuclear cells (PBMCs), sampled at new diagnosis, from a patient treated with antithyroid drugs. CDR3 sequence (DNA): TGTGCCAGCAGCTCCCTGTACCCGACCGGGACGGGAGGAGGAAACACCATATATTTT. Amino acid sequence: CASSSLYPTGTGGGNTIYF.